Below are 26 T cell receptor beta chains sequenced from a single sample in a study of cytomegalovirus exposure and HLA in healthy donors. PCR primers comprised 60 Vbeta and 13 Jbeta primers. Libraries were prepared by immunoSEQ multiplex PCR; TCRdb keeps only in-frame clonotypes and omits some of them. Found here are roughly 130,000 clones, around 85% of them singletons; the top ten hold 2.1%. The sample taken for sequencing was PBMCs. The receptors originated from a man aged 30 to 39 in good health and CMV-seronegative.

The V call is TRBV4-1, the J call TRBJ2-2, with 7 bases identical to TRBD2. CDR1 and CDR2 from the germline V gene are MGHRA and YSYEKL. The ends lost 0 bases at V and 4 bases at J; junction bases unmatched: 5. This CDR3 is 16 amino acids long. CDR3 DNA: TGCGCCAGCAGCCAAGACGGGGGGTCGCGCACCGGGGAGCTGTTTTTT. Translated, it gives CASSQDGGSRTGELFF.

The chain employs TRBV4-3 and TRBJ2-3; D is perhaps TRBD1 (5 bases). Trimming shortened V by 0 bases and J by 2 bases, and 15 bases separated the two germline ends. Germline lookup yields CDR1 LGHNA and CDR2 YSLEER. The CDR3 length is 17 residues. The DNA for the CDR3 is TGCGCCAGCAGCCAAGATAGAGACGACAGCCCCACAGATACGCAGTATTTT. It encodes CASSQDRDDSPTDTQYF.

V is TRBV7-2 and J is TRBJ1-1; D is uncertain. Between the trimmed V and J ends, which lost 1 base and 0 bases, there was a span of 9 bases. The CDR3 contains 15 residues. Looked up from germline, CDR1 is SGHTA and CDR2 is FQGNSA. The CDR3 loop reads CASSLGTGMNTEAFF. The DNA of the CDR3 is TGTGCCAGCAGCTTAGGAACGGGGATGAACACTGAAGCTTTCTTT.

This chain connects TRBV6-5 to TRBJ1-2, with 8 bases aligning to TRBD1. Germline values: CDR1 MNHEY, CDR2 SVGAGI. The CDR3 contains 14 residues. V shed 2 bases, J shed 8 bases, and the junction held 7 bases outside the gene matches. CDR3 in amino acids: CASSYQGAVSGYTF. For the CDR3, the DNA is TGTGCCAGCAGTTACCAGGGGGCGGTGAGCGGCTACACCTTC.

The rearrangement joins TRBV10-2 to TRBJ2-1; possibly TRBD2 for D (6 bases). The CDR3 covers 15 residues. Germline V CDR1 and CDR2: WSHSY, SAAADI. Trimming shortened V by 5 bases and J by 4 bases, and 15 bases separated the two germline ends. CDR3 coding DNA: TGCGCCAGCAGTTCTTTGATGGGGGGTTACAATGAGCAGTTCTTC. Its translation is CASSSLMGGYNEQFF.

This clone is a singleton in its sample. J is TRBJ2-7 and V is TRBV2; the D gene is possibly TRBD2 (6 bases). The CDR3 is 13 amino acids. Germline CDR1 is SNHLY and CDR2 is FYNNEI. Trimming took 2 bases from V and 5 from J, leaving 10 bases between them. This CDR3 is CASSEWGGNEQYF. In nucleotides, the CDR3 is TGTGCCAGCAGTGAATGGGGAGGTAACGAGCAGTACTTC. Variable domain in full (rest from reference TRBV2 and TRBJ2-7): EPEVTQTPSHQVTQMGQEVILRCVPISNHLYFYWYRQILGQKVEFLVSFYNNEISEKSEIFDDQFSVERPDGSNFTLKIRSTKLEDSAMYFCASSEWGGNEQYFGPGTRLTVT.

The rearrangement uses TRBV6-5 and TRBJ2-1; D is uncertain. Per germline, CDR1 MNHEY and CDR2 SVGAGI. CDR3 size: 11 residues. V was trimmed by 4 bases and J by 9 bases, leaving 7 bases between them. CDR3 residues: CASSFKLEQFF. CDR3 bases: TGTGCCAGCAGTTTTAAGCTTGAGCAGTTCTTC.

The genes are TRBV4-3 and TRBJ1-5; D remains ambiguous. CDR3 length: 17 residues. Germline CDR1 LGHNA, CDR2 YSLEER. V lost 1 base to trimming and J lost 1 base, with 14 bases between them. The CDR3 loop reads CASSQVLARGSNQPQHF. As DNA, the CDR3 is TGCGCCAGCAGCCAAGTATTAGCCCGTGGGAGCAATCAGCCCCAGCATTTT.

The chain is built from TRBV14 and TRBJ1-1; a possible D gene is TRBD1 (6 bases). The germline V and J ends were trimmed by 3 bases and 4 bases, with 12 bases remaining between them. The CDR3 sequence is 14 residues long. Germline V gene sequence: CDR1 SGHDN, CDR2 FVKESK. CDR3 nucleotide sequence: TGTGCCAGCAGCCAGGGGGGGGCAGTCACTGAAGCTTTCTTT. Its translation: CASSQGGAVTEAFF.

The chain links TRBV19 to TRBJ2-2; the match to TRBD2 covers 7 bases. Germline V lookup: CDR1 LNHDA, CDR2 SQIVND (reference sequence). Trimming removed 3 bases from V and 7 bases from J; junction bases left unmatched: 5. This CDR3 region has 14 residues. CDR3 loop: CASSISRGNGELFF. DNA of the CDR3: TGTGCCAGTAGTATCTCGCGGGGGAACGGGGAGCTGTTTTTT.

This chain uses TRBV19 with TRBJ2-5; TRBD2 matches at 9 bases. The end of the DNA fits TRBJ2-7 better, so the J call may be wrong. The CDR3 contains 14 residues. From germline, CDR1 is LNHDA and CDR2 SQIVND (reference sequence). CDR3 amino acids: CASSLAGATYEQYF. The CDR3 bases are TGTGCCAGTTCTTTAGCGGGGGCAACCTACGAGCAGTACTTC.

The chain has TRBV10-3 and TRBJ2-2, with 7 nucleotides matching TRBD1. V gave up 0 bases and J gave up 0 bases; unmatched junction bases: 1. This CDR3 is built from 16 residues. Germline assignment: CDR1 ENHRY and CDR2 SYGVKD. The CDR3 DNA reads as TGTGCCATCAGTGAGTCTCAGGGGGCGAACACCGGGGAGCTGTTTTTT. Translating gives CAISESQGANTGELFF.

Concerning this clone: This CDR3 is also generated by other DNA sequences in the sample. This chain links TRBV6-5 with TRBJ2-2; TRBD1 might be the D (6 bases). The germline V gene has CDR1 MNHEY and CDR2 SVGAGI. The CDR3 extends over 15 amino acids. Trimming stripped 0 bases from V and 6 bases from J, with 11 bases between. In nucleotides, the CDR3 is TGTGCCAGCAGTTACTCGACAGGAGGATCCGGGGAGCTGTTTTTT. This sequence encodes CASSYSTGGSGELFF.

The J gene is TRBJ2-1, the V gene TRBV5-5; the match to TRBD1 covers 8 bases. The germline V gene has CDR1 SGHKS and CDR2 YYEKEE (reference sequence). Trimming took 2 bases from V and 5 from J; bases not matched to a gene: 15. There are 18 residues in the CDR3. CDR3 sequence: CASSFLRADRVVNNEQFF. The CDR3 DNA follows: TGTGCCAGCAGCTTTCTCCGAGCGGACAGGGTTGTGAACAATGAGCAGTTCTTC.

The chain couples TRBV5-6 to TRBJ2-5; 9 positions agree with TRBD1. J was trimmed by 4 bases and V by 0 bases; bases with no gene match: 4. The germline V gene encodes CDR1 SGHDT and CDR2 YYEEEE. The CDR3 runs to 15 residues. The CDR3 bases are TGTGCCAGCAGCTTGGGGACAGGGGACCGAGAGACCCAGTACTTC. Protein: CASSLGTGDRETQYF.

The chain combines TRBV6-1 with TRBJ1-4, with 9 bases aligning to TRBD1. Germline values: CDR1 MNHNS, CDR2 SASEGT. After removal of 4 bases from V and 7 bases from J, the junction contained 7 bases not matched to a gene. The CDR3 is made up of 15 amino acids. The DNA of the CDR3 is TGTGCCAGCAGTGCCTCGGGACAGGGCACTGAAAAACTGTTTTTT. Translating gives CASSASGQGTEKLFF.

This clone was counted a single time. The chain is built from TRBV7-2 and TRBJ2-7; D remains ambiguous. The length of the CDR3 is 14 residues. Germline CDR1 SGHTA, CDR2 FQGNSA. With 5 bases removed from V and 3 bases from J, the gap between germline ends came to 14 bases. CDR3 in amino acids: CASSQPPRLYEQYF. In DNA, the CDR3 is TGTGCCAGCAGCCAACCCCCGCGTCTCTACGAGCAGTACTTC.

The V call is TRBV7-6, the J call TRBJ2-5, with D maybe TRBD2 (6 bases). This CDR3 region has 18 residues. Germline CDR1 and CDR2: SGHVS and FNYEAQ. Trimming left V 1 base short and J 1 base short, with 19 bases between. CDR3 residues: CASSLGRLEGLRQETQYF. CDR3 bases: TGTGCCAGCAGCTTAGGTCGGCTGGAGGGACTCCGCCAAGAGACCCAGTACTTC.

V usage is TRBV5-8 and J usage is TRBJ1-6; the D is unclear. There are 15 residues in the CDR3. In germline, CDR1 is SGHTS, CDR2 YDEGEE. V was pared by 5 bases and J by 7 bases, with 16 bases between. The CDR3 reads CASSEVIVGNSPLHF. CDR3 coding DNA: TGTGCCAGCAGTGAGGTAATCGTCGGGAATTCACCCCTCCACTTT.

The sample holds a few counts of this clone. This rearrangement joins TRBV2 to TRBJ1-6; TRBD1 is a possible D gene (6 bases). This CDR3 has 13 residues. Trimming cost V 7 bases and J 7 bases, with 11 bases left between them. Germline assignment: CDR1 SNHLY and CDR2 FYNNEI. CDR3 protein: CASKQGRNSPLHF. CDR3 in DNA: TGTGCCAGCAAGCAGGGGAGAAATTCACCCCTCCACTTT. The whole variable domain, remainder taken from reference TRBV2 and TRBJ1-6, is EPEVTQTPSHQVTQMGQEVILRCVPISNHLYFYWYRQILGQKVEFLVSFYNNEISEKSEIFDDQFSVERPDGSNFTLKIRSTKLEDSAMYFCASKQGRNSPLHFGNGTRLTVT.

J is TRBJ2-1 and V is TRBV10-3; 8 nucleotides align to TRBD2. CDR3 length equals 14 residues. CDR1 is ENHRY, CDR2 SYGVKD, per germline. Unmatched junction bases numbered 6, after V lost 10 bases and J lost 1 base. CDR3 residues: CATRERGSYNEQFF. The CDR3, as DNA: TGTGCCACCAGGGAGCGGGGGTCCTACAATGAGCAGTTCTTC.

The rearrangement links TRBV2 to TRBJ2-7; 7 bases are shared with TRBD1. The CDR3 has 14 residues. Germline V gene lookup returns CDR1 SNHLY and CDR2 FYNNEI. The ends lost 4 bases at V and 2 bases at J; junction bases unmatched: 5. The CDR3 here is CASSVVTGPYEQYF. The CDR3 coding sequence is TGTGCCAGCAGTGTCGTGACAGGGCCCTACGAGCAGTACTTC.

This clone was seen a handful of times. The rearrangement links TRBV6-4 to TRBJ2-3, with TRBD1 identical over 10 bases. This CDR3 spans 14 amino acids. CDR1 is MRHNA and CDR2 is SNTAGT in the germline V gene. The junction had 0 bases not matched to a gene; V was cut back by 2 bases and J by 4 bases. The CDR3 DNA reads TGTGCCAGCAGTGACGGGACAGGGGCAGATACGCAGTATTTT. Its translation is CASSDGTGADTQYF.

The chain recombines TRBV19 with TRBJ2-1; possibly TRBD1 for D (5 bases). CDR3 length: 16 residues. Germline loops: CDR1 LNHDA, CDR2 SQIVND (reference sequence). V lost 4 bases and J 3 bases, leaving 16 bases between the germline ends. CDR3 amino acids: CASSTGLAGLYNEQFF. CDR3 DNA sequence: TGTGCCAGTAGTACGGGTCTGGCAGGGCTCTACAATGAGCAGTTCTTC.

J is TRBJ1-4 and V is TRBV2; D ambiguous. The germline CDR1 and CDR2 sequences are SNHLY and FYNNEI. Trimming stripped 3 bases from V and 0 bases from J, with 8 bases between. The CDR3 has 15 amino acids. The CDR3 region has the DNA TGTGCCAGCAGTGAGAGTCGGTCAACTAATGAAAAACTGTTTTTT. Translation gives CASSESRSTNEKLFF.

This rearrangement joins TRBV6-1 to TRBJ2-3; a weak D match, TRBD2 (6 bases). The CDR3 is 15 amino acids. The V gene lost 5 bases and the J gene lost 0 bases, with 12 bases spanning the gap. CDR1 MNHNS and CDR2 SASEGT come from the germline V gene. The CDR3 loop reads CASSPRGTSTDTQYF. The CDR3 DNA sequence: TGTGCCAGCAGTCCCCGTGGGACTAGCACAGATACGCAGTATTTT.